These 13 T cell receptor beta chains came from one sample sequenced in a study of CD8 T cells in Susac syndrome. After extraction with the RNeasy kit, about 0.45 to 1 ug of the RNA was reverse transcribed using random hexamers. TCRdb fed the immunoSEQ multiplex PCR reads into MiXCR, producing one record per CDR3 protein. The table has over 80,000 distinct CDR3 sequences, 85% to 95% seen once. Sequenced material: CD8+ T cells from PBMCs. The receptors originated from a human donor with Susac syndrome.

The CDR3 spells CASSSAWGSLETQYF. The DNA of the CDR3 is TGTGCCAGCAGCTCCGCCTGGGGGAGTCTCGAGACCCAGTACTTC. The chain couples TRBV9 to TRBJ2-5, with D perhaps given as TRBD1 or TRBD2 (5 bases each). Between the trimmed V and J ends, which lost 4 bases and 5 bases, there was a span of 18 bases. This CDR3 contains 15 residues. Germline V lookup: CDR1 SGDLS, CDR2 YYNGEE.

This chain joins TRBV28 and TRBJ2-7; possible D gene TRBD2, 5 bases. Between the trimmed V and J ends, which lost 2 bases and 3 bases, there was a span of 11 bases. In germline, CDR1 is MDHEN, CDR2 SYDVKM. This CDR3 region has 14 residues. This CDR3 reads CASSLSGWDYEQYF. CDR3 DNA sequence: TGTGCCAGCAGTTTAAGCGGCTGGGACTACGAGCAGTACTTC.

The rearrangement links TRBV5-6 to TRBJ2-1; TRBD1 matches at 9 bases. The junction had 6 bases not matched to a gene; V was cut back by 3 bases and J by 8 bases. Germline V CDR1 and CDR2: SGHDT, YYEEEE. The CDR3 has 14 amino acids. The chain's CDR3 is CASSWGQGLHEQFF. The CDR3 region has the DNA TGTGCCAGCAGCTGGGGACAGGGACTACATGAGCAGTTCTTC.

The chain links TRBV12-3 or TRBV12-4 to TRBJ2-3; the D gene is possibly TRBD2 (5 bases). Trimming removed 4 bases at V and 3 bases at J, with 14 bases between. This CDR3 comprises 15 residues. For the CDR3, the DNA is TGTGCCAGCAGTTCTATCCTAGCTGGAACAGATACGCAGTATTTT. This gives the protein CASSSILAGTDTQYF.

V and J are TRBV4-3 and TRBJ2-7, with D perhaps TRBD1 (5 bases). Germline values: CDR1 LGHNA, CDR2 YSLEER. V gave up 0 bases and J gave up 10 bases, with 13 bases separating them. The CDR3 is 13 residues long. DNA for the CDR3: TGCGCCAGCAGCCAAGACCGAACCAGGGATCAGTACTTC. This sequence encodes CASSQDRTRDQYF.

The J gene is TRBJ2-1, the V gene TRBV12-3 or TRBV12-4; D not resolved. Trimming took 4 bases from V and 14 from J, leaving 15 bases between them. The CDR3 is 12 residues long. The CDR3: CASSSRALEEFF. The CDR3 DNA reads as TGTGCCAGCAGTTCCCGTGCGCTGGAAGAGTTCTTC.

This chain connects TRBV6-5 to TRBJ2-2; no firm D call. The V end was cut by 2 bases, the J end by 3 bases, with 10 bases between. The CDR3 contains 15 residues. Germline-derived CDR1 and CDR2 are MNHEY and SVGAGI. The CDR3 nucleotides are TGTGCCAGCAGTTACGGAAACACGGACACCGGGGAGCTGTTTTTT. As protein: CASSYGNTDTGELFF.

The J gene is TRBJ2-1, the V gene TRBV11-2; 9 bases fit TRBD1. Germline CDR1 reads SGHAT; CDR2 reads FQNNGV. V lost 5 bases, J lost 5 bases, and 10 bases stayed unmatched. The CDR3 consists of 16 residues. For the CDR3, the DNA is TGTGCCAGCAGCCGGGCCCCGGGACAGGGAGACAATGAGCAGTTCTTC. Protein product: CASSRAPGQGDNEQFF.

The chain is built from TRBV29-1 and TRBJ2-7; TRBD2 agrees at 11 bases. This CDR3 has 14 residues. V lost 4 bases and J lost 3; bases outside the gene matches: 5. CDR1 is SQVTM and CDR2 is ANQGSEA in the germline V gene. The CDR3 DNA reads TGCAGCGTTGTAGGGACTAGCGGTAGCTACGAGCAGTACTTC. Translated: CSVVGTSGSYEQYF.

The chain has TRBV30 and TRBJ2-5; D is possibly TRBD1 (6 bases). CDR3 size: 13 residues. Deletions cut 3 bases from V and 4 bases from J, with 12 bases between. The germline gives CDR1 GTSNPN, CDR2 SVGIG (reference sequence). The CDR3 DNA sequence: TGTGCCTGGAGCACAGGGTACGGAGAGACCCAGTACTTC. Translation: CAWSTGYGETQYF.

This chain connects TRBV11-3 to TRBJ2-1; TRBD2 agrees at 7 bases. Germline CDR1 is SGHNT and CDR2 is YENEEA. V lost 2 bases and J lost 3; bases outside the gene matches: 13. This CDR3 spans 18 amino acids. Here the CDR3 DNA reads TGTGCCAGCAGCTTAAGGCCGCCCCGGGGGGAGTACTACAATGAGCAGTTCTTC. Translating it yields CASSLRPPRGEYYNEQFF.

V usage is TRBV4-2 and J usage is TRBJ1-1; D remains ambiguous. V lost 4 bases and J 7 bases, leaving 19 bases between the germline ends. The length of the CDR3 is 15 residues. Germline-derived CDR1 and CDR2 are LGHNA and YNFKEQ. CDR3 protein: CASSPNVHAGNEAFF. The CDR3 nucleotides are TGTGCCAGCAGCCCGAACGTGCATGCGGGCAATGAAGCTTTCTTT.

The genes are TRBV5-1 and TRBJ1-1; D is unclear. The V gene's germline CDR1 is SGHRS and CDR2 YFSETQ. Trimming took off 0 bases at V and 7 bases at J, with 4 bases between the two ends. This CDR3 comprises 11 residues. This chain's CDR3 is CASSLGREAFF. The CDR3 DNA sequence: TGCGCCAGCAGCTTGGGTCGTGAAGCTTTCTTT. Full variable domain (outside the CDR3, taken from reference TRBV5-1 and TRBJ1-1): KAGVTQTPRYLIKTRGQQVTLSCSPISGHRSVSWYQQTPGQGLQFLFEYFSETQRNKGNFPGRFSGRQFSNSRSEMNVSTLELGDSALYLCASSLGREAFFGQGTRLTVV.